Following are 6 T cell receptor beta chains from one sample sequenced in a study of Ad26.COV2.S vaccination and SARS-CoV-2 variants. The protocol was immunoSEQ multiplex PCR, while the TCRdb copy is restricted to in-frame clones and leaves out a portion. The repertoire holds fewer than 500,000 clones, roughly 91% seen once, with around 4.2% in the top ten. Indicated treatment: roughly 18 received Ad26.COV2.S at low or high dose, single or two shots; about 5 received placebo; per-sample allocation not given. Collection of samples fell on day 63 after the first vaccine or placebo injection. Sequencing was performed on peripheral blood, taken in a trial of Ad26.COV2.S vaccine versus placebo. Receptors were obtained from a person between 18 and 65 years old who received the Ad26.COV2.S COVID-19 vaccine or a placebo.

The rearrangement uses TRBV19 and TRBJ1-2; 8 bases are a match to TRBD1. The CDR3 consists of 14 residues. V lost 7 bases to trimming and J lost 5 bases; unmatched junction nucleotides: 9. Germline CDR1 reads LNHDA; CDR2 reads SQIVND (reference sequence). CDR3 nucleotides: TGTGCCAGTACCCCGGACAGGGAGGGGTATGGCTACACCTTC. Its protein is CASTPDREGYGYTF.

The rearrangement links TRBV5-8 to TRBJ2-2; unclear D gene. The V and J ends lost 9 bases and 0 bases respectively, with 9 bases between them. The CDR3 consists of 13 residues. Germline V lookup: CDR1 SGHTS, CDR2 YDEGEE. The CDR3 DNA reads TGTGCCACTCCCCCCCCGAACACCGGGGAGCTGTTTTTT. Its protein is CATPPPNTGELFF.

The chain carries TRBV28 and TRBJ1-4; 8 nucleotides agree with TRBD1. With 5 bases clipped from V and 6 bases from J, the junction kept 5 bases outside the gene matches. Germline-derived CDR1 and CDR2 are MDHEN and SYDVKM. This CDR3 contains 14 residues. CDR3 nucleotide sequence: TGTGCCAGCAGTGAGGGACAGGCGGATGAAAAACTGTTTTTT. Translated: CASSEGQADEKLFF.

The chain joins TRBV10-3 to TRBJ1-5; the match to TRBD1 covers 8 bases. Trimming removed 6 bases from V and 3 bases from J; junction bases left unmatched: 7. CDR1 ENHRY and CDR2 SYGVKD come from the germline V gene. CDR3 length: 15 residues. In DNA, the CDR3 is TGTGCCATCAGCTCCGGGACAGGACACAATCAGCCCCAGCATTTT. It specifies CAISSGTGHNQPQHF.

Written as DNA, the CDR3 is TGTGCCAGCTCACCACCAAGAGGGACAGGGAGCCACAATGAGCAGTTCTTC. This gives the protein CASSPPRGTGSHNEQFF. The rearrangement joins TRBV18 to TRBJ2-1; 9 nucleotides align to TRBD1. There are 17 residues in the CDR3. Germline V CDR1 and CDR2: KGHSH, LQKENI. Germline trimming cut 0 bases from V and 5 bases from J; bases unmatched to any gene: 8.

The J gene is TRBJ2-7, the V gene TRBV14, with D hard to call. V lost 4 bases and J lost 3, with 16 bases in between. Germline loops: CDR1 SGHDN, CDR2 FVKESK. CDR3 length: 15 amino acids. As DNA, the CDR3 is TGTGCCAGCAGCCCTTCCCCAATTCCCAGCTACGAGCAGTACTTC. Translating it yields CASSPSPIPSYEQYF. The full variable domain, with the rest looked up from reference TRBV14 and TRBJ2-7, is EAGVTQFPSHSVIEKGQTVTLRCDPISGHDNLYWYRRVMGKEIKFLLHFVKESKQDESGMPNNRFLAERTGGTYSTLKVQPAELEDSGVYFCASSPSPIPSYEQYFGPGTRLTVT.